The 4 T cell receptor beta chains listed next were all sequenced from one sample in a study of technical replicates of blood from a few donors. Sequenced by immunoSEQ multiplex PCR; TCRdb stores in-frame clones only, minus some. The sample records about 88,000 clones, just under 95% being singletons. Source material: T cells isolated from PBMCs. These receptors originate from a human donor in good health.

CDR3 nucleotides: TGTGCCAGCAGCTTAATGTATCGGGTACCAAAAGAGACCCAGTACTTC. Amino acid sequence: CASSLMYRVPKETQYF. The chain uses TRBV7-9 and TRBJ2-5, with no clear D. Trimming removed 2 bases from V and 3 bases from J, with 16 bases in between. CDR1 SEHNR and CDR2 FQNEAQ come from the germline V gene (reference sequence). The CDR3 sequence is 16 residues long. Complete variable domain (other parts from reference TRBV7-9 and TRBJ2-5): DTGVSQNPRHKITKRGQNVTFRCDPISEHNRLYWYRQTLGQGPEFLTYFQNEAQLEKSRLLSDRFSAERPKGSFSTLEIQRTEQGDSAMYLCASSLMYRVPKETQYFGPGTRLLVL.

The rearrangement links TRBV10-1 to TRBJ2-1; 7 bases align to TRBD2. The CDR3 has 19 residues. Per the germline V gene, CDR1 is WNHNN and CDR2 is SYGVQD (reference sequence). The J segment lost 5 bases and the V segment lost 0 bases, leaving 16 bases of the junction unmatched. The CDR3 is CASSESKWGLTDRDNEQFF. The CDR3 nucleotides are TGCGCCAGCAGTGAGTCGAAGTGGGGACTAACCGATCGGGACAATGAGCAGTTCTTC.

The CDR3, as DNA: TGTGCCAGCAGGGCGGGAAAAGATACGCAGTATTTT. Translating it yields CASRAGKDTQYF. This chain connects TRBV2 to TRBJ2-3, with a possible D match to TRBD2 (6 bases). Germline V gene sequence: CDR1 SNHLY, CDR2 FYNNEI. The length of the CDR3 is 12 residues. V shed 6 bases and J shed 5 bases, with 9 bases lying between them.

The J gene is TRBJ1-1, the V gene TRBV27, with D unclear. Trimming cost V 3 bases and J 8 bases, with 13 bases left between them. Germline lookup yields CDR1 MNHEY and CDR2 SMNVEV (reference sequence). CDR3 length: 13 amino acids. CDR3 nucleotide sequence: TGTGCCAGCAGTTTCGGAGGGAGTTCAGAAGCTTTCTTT. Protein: CASSFGGSSEAFF.